This T cell receptor beta chain was identified in a study of blood T cell repertoires in COVID-19. Study context: Acute and convalescent COVID-19 specimens originated in the United States, Italy and Spain.

Per the authors' pipeline: How many nucleated cells were present was estimated from reference gene primer amplification. The table came from immunoSEQ multiplex PCR; TCRdb's copy has only in-frame clones and leaves some out. The V and J calls and clone size are taken from that table; D and trimming were inferred from the DNA. The table includes around 140,000 clones, about nine tenths detected once. Looked up from germline, CDR1 is MNHEY and CDR2 is SVGEGT. The CDR3 runs to 14 residues. Losses at the gene ends were 2 bases for V and 3 bases for J; bases not matched to a gene: 3. The chain employs TRBV6-2 or TRBV6-3 and TRBJ2-7; 8 bases are a match to TRBD1. This clonotype was sampled from a man aged 45-60 years who had recovered from COVID-19. What was sequenced was peripheral blood. The CDR3 loop reads CASSYRDRLYEQYF. The DNA for the CDR3 is TGTGCCAGCAGTTACAGGGACAGGCTCTACGAGCAGTACTTC.